Below, 20 T cell receptor beta chains from the same sample are listed, as sequenced in a study of blood T cell repertoires in COVID-19. Clones were read by immunoSEQ multiplex PCR, and TCRdb kept only the in-frame ones, dropping some. The sample holds 310,000 or so clones, about nine tenths seen once. Specimen: peripheral blood. All receptors come from a man aged 45-65 years with active or convalescent COVID-19.

This rearrangement joins TRBV5-6 to TRBJ1-1, with D possibly matching TRBD1 (6 bases). CDR3 length equals 15 residues. Germline V lookup: CDR1 SGHDT, CDR2 YYEEEE. The V and J ends lost 4 bases and 3 bases respectively, with 16 bases between them. In nucleotides, the CDR3 is TGTGCCAGCAGCCTAGGAAGTTACAGGGACACTGAAGCTTTCTTT. The encoded protein is CASSLGSYRDTEAFF.

The chain combines TRBV12-3 or TRBV12-4 with TRBJ2-7; D gene uncertain. This CDR3 is 12 amino acids long. Trimming cost V 6 bases and J 3 bases, with 9 bases left between them. CDR3 sequence (DNA): TGTGCCAGCAGACAGCTTCTCTACGAGCAGTACTTC. Its protein is CASRQLLYEQYF.

The genes are TRBV28 and TRBJ2-7; D remains unclear. The CDR3 sequence is 12 residues long. V shed 2 bases and J shed 6 bases, with 8 bases lying between them. Per the germline V gene, CDR1 is MDHEN and CDR2 is SYDVKM. CDR3 residues: CASSLSIAEQYF. Written as DNA, the CDR3 is TGTGCCAGCAGTTTAAGTATAGCCGAGCAGTACTTC.

This chain links TRBV27 with TRBJ1-2; a possible D gene is TRBD1 (6 bases). CDR1 MNHEY and CDR2 SMNVEV come from the germline V gene (reference sequence). V was trimmed by 2 bases and J by 4 bases, leaving 11 bases between them. The CDR3 covers 14 residues. CDR3: CASSLGGQPYGYTF. The CDR3 DNA is TGTGCCAGCAGTTTAGGTGGACAGCCCTATGGCTACACCTTC.

The genes are TRBV5-1 and TRBJ2-7, with a tentative D call TRBD1 (5 bases). The CDR3 is 15 amino acids. From germline, CDR1 is SGHRS and CDR2 YFSETQ. V shed 0 bases and J shed 2 bases, with 12 bases lying between them. CDR3 protein: CASSLVPGLTYEQYF. As DNA, the CDR3 is TGCGCCAGCAGCTTGGTTCCAGGGTTGACCTACGAGCAGTACTTC.

V is TRBV10-3 and J is TRBJ1-3; perhaps TRBD1 as D (5 bases). This CDR3 is built from 13 residues. Germline loops: CDR1 ENHRY, CDR2 SYGVKD. Trimming stripped 7 bases from V and 7 bases from J, with 14 bases between. CDR3 sequence (DNA): TGTGCCATCACGCAGGGCCTCCCCAACACCATATATTTT. This translates into CAITQGLPNTIYF.

This chain connects TRBV7-2 to TRBJ1-1, with D perhaps matching TRBD1 (6 bases). The CDR3 spans 15 residues. Germline assignment: CDR1 SGHTA and CDR2 FQGNSA. V was pared by 1 base and J by 2 bases, with 11 bases between. This CDR3 is CASSLVGAQNTEAFF. The CDR3 DNA follows: TGTGCCAGCAGCTTAGTGGGGGCGCAAAACACTGAAGCTTTCTTT.

This clone was picked up one time. V usage is TRBV29-1 and J usage is TRBJ2-7; the match to TRBD1 covers 10 bases. The ends lost 4 bases at V and 4 bases at J; junction bases unmatched: 10. This CDR3 spans 15 amino acids. Germline V CDR1 and CDR2: SQVTM, ANQGSEA. For the CDR3, the DNA is TGCAGCGTTGCACCCGGACAGGGGGGTATATACGAGCAGTACTTC. Translated, it gives CSVAPGQGGIYEQYF.

The J gene is TRBJ1-3, the V gene TRBV10-2; 7 nucleotides agree with TRBD1. Germline-derived CDR1 and CDR2 are WSHSY and SAAADI. This CDR3 has 15 residues. Germline trimming cut 10 bases from V and 0 bases from J; bases unmatched to any gene: 9. The CDR3 bases are TGCGCCACACAGGGACAGATCTACTCTGGAAACACCATATATTTT. Translated: CATQGQIYSGNTIYF.

The chain recombines TRBV5-1 with TRBJ2-3; 8 nucleotides agree with TRBD2. V was pared by 4 bases and J by 2 bases, with 6 bases of the junction left unmatched. The length of the CDR3 is 15 residues. Per the germline V gene, CDR1 is SGHRS and CDR2 is YFSETQ. DNA of the CDR3: TGCGCCAGCAGCACGGGGGGGCCGCCCACAGATACGCAGTATTTT. It translates to CASSTGGPPTDTQYF.

V is TRBV30 and J is TRBJ1-6, with a tentative D call TRBD1 (6 bases). The CDR3 has 20 amino acids. The ends were cut back, 3 bases at V and 0 bases at J, with 24 bases in the middle. CDR1 GTSNPN and CDR2 SVGIG come from the germline V gene (reference sequence). DNA for the CDR3: TGTGCCTGGAGCCCCCCAGGGACGGTATACAGGGACTCCTATAATTCACCCCTCCACTTT. It codes for CAWSPPGTVYRDSYNSPLHF.

This chain joins TRBV10-3 and TRBJ2-5, with 7 bases aligning to TRBD1. The V gene's germline CDR1 is ENHRY and CDR2 SYGVKD. The CDR3 is made up of 13 amino acids. With 6 bases clipped from V and 1 base from J, the junction kept 2 bases outside the gene matches. CDR3 residues: CAISGTVQETQYF. DNA for the CDR3: TGTGCCATCAGCGGGACAGTCCAAGAGACCCAGTACTTC.

Comments on this clone: Within the sample, other DNA sequences also encode this same CDR3. The rearrangement uses TRBV24-1 and TRBJ1-1; 11 positions match TRBD1. The V gene's germline CDR1 is KGHDR and CDR2 SFDVKD. The CDR3 runs 14 residues. V was clipped by 7 bases and J by 3 bases; unmatched bases: 3. Here the CDR3 DNA reads TGTGCCACCAGCCCGGGACAGGGGGACACTGAAGCTTTCTTT. Protein sequence: CATSPGQGDTEAFF.

This clone was seen once. V usage is TRBV30 and J usage is TRBJ2-5; D not resolved. The CDR3 loop spans 12 amino acids. Germline CDR1 and CDR2: GTSNPN and SVGIG (reference sequence). The V and J ends lost 2 bases and 5 bases respectively, with 9 bases between them. The CDR3 protein is CAWSSAGETQYF. Here the CDR3 DNA reads TGTGCCTGGAGTTCGGCCGGGGAGACCCAGTACTTC. The full variable domain, with the rest looked up from reference TRBV30 and TRBJ2-5, is SQTIHQWPATLVQPVGSPLSLECTVEGTSNPNLYWYRQAAGRGLQLLFYSVGIGQISSEVPQNLSASRPQDRQFILSSKKLLLSDSGFYLCAWSSAGETQYFGPGTRLLVL.

V gene TRBV5-1 combines with J gene TRBJ1-5; D may be TRBD1 (6 bases). Trimming removed 2 bases from V and 4 bases from J, with 13 bases in between. The CDR3 has 15 amino acids. Germline CDR1 reads SGHRS; CDR2 reads YFSETQ. CDR3 amino acids: CASSLMDSSNQPQHF. The CDR3 DNA sequence: TGCGCCAGCAGCTTAATGGACAGTTCAAATCAGCCCCAGCATTTT.

V and J are TRBV7-3 and TRBJ2-4; TRBD1 is a possible D gene (5 bases). The V and J ends lost 2 bases and 5 bases respectively, with 10 bases between them. The CDR3 has 14 residues. CDR1 SGHTA and CDR2 FQGTGA come from the germline V gene. CDR3 sequence reads: CASSLSGNENIQYF. The DNA of the CDR3 is TGTGCCAGCAGCTTATCAGGGAATGAAAACATTCAGTACTTC.

V usage is TRBV5-1 and J usage is TRBJ2-7; maybe TRBD2 (5 bases). V was trimmed by 6 bases and J by 5 bases, leaving 15 bases between them. This CDR3 contains 13 residues. Germline V gene sequence: CDR1 SGHRS, CDR2 YFSETQ. CDR3 bases: TGCGCCAGCACTGGGTACGGGAACAACGAGCAGTACTTC. This encodes CASTGYGNNEQYF.

This chain joins TRBV28 and TRBJ2-1; 10 bases agree with TRBD2. Germline V gene sequence: CDR1 MDHEN, CDR2 SYDVKM. The V gene end was trimmed by 11 bases and the J gene end by 9 bases; junction bases not matched to a gene: 16. The CDR3 is 15 residues long. The CDR3 region has the DNA TGTGCCTTGTTAGCGGGGGGCGGATCGGTGAGTGAGCAGTTCTTC. It encodes CALLAGGGSVSEQFF.

The chain couples TRBV19 to TRBJ1-5; 7 nucleotides agree with TRBD1. Germline V CDR1 and CDR2: LNHDA, SQIVND (reference sequence). The CDR3 has 17 amino acids. With 3 bases clipped from V and 3 bases from J, the junction kept 11 bases outside the gene matches. Written as DNA, the CDR3 is TGTGCCAGTAGTATGCGTAGCGGACAGGTCATCAATCAGCCCCAGCATTTT. Amino acid sequence: CASSMRSGQVINQPQHF.

This chain connects TRBV7-2 to TRBJ1-2; D gene unclear. Trimming stripped 2 bases from V and 4 bases from J, with 20 bases between. The CDR3 is 17 residues long. Looked up from germline, CDR1 is SGHTA and CDR2 is FQGNSA. CDR3 sequence reads: CASSLSVGSRRSYGYTF. The DNA of the CDR3 is TGTGCCAGCAGCTTATCGGTCGGGTCGAGACGGAGCTATGGCTACACCTTC.